This T cell receptor (beta chain) was identified during a study of blood T cell repertoires in COVID-19. For the study at large: Samples of COVID-19 (acute and convalescent) were obtained from the United States, Italy and Spain. Sources were T cells, B-cell-depleted T cells, or PBMCs; the material itself was cDNA or gDNA.

V was pared by 5 bases and J by 7 bases, with 12 bases between. This CDR3 region has 13 residues. Germline CDR1 reads SGHAT; CDR2 reads FQNNGV. In the original processing: Estimation of nucleated cell counts relied on the amplification of reference gene primers. Profiled with immunoSEQ multiplex PCR; TCRdb holds only in-frame clones, not every one. The V and J calls and clone size were taken over from that table, and D and trimming were inferred from the DNA. The table lists 150,000 to 200,000 clones, roughly 91% of them singletons. Material: peripheral blood. The source of this sequence is a man aged 18 to 29 with acute or convalescent COVID-19. The J gene is TRBJ1-5, the V gene TRBV11-2, with D maybe TRBD1 (6 bases). CDR3 residues: CASSQRGGQPQHF. The CDR3 DNA is TGTGCCAGCAGCCAGAGGGGGGGGCAGCCCCAGCATTTT.